In this sample, the clone carrying this TCR beta chain turned up a few times. Its antigen remains unidentified. This entry belongs to a study of T cells in Graves' hyperthyroidism and ophthalmopathy. Findings of the study overall: Through a model of 13 V-J features, ophthalmopathy was separated from stable hyperthyroidism. In blood, most of the thyroid clonotypes expanded above 0.001 were also present. Progression to ophthalmopathy was predicted a median of approximately seven months early.

RNA transcripts yielded amplified TCR beta CDR3 regions. The TCR CDR3 first-round RT-PCR relied on the HTBI primer set. TCRdb reprocessed the multiplex PCR reads with MiXCR, giving one entry per CDR3 protein. Among hundreds of thousands of distinct CDR3 sequences listed, around 13% were seen once. Germline assignment: CDR1 SEHNR and CDR2 FQNEAQ (reference sequence). With 3 bases removed from V and 2 bases from J, the gap between germline ends came to 17 bases. This CDR3 is 16 amino acids long. This chain uses TRBV7-9 with TRBJ2-7; no clear D gene. The sequenced sample consisted of blood. The receptor's source is a woman aged 18-35 years with Graves' hyperthyroidism. The CDR3 DNA is TGTGCCAGCAGCTTTAGGAGTGGAGTTTCGGCCTACGAGCAGTACTTC. As protein: CASSFRSGVSAYEQYF.